The following is a T cell receptor beta chain sequence with its context. Preparation of the TCRbeta library involved a method that used unique molecular identifiers. TCRdb passed the PCR reads through MiXCR, listing each CDR3 protein once. This table holds approximately 400,000 distinct CDR3 sequences, about 11% found once. This sample was taken from a study of T-cell reconstitution after alpha-beta-depleted transplantation in children. The germline gives CDR1 DFQATT, CDR2 SNEGSKA (reference sequence). This CDR3 has 14 residues. Trimming cost V 6 bases and J 8 bases, with 17 bases left between them. This clonotype was sampled from a human donor who donated a stem cell graft to a child with acute myeloid leukemia. Material: PBMCs from the stem cell graft donor, obtained from the stem cell graft. The gene calls are TRBV20-1 and TRBJ1-6, with TRBD1 as a possible D gene (5 bases). CDR3 bases: TGCAGTGCCCCCCGGGACTTAGGGGATTCACCCCTCCACTTT. Translated, it gives CSAPRDLGDSPLHF.